This is a list of T cell receptor beta chains from one sample in a study of control samples from healthy donors and cancer patients. Only in-frame clones appear in the TCRdb table, and some are missing; sequencing was by immunoSEQ multiplex PCR. The sample carries about 160,000 clones, under 96% recorded once. The sequenced sample consisted of blood. The receptors were sampled from a woman in her 30s in good health. CDR3s include the opening cysteine and the closing phenylalanine or tryptophan. The D gene is left open where the match is weak. Clone size appears in some rows only: once, few, many, or a class for an expanded clone.

D gene	J gene	clone size	V gene	CDR3 DNA	CDR3 protein
NA	TRBJ1-6	NA	TRBV12-3/TRBV12-4	TGTGCCAGCAGAAGCAAGGAGAATTCACCCCTCCACTTT	CASRSKENSPLHF
TRBD2	TRBJ2-5	NA	TRBV6-6	TGTGCCAGCAGTTACGCTAGCGGCCAAGAGACCCAGTACTTC	CASSYASGQETQYF
NA	TRBJ2-7	NA	TRBV7-2	TGTGCCAGCAGCTTAGTTTTGGGGAGCTCCTACGAGCAGTACTTC	CASSLVLGSSYEQYF
NA	TRBJ2-7	NA	TRBV3-1/TRBV3-2	TGTGCCAGCTCCCTCGGCGGCGAGCAGTACTTC	CASSLGGEQYF
NA	TRBJ2-1	NA	TRBV29-1	TGCAGCGTTGAATCCCCGGGTGAGCAGTTCTTC	CSVESPGEQFF
TRBD2	TRBJ2-1	NA	TRBV30	TGTGCCTGGAGTACTAGCGGGAGCTACAATGAGCAGTTCTTC	CAWSTSGSYNEQFF
NA	TRBJ1-2	NA	TRBV18	TGTGCCAGCTCACCTCAGGGGAACTATGGCTACACCTTC	CASSPQGNYGYTF
TRBD1	TRBJ2-1	NA	TRBV24-1	TGTGCCACCAGTGTAAATCAGGGGGCAAGAGGGAATGAGCAGTTCTTC	CATSVNQGARGNEQFF
NA	TRBJ1-6	NA	TRBV6-4	TGTGCCAGCAGTGACTCCGCAGGGGCACATAATTCACCCCTCCACTTT	CASSDSAGAHNSPLHF
TRBD1	TRBJ2-7	NA	TRBV27	TGTGCCAGCAGTATCCGGGACAGTTACGAGCAGTACTTC	CASSIRDSYEQYF
NA	TRBJ2-3	NA	TRBV29-1	TGCAGCGTGGGCGGACCCTCGGATACGCAGTATTTT	CSVGGPSDTQYF
TRBD1	TRBJ2-7	NA	TRBV11-3	TGTGCCAGCAGCCAGGGACAGTCCTACGAGCAGTACTTC	CASSQGQSYEQYF
NA	TRBJ2-1	once	TRBV19	TGTGCCAGTAGCCCCTCCTACAATGAGCAGTTCTTC	CASSPSYNEQFF
TRBD1	TRBJ2-3	NA	TRBV24-1	TGTGCCACCAGTGATCACGGACAGGGCAAAGATACGCAGTATTTT	CATSDHGQGKDTQYF
NA	TRBJ1-2	NA	TRBV6-1	TGTGCCAGCAGTGAAGGGCCTGCAGGTTTAAACTATGGCTACACCTTC	CASSEGPAGLNYGYTF
NA	TRBJ1-2	NA	TRBV7-8	TGTGCCACTGAGGGGAGAGGAGATGGCTACACCTTC	CATEGRGDGYTF